This is a list of T cell receptor beta chains from one sample in a study of tumor and adjacent non-tumor tissue in lung cancer. TCRdb recomputed calls from the multiplex PCR reads with MiXCR, one row per CDR3 protein. The sample lists 80,000 or so distinct CDR3 sequences; roughly 80% were seen once. The sample comprised distant non-tumor lung tissue. The receptors here all came from a man in his sixties with non-small cell lung cancer. Each CDR3 is given with its conserved first and last residue. A D gene is named only where the DNA matches it firmly. Expanded clones are given a class, and other clones once, few, many or no size at all.

>TRBV11-3|NA|NA|TRBJ2-5
CASSLDLGARRGETQYF
TGTGCCAGCAGCTTAGATCTTGGCGCGAGGAGGGGGGAGACCCAGTACTTC
>TRBV4-1|NA|TRBD2|TRBJ2-7
CASSHGLAGPYEQYF
TGCGCCAGCAGCCATGGACTAGCGGGACCCTACGAGCAGTACTTT
>TRBV6-5|NA|NA|TRBJ2-5
CASRTGCRRGTQYF
TGCGCCAGCAGAACAGGGTGCCGAAGAGGGACCCAGTACTTC
>TRBV20-1|NA|NA|TRBJ2-7
CNARGLADTLYYEQYF
TGCAATGCTAGGGGGCTAGCGGACACCCTATACTACGAGCAGTACTTC
>TRBV11-3|NA|NA|TRBJ2-7
CASSYGQGSGHEQYF
TGTGCCAGCAGCTATGGGCAGGGAAGTGGGCACGAGCAGTACTTC
>TRBV5-1|NA|NA|TRBJ2-2
CASRDTDTGELFF
TGCGCCAGCAGGGACACGGACACCGGGGAGCTGTTTTTT
>TRBV27|NA|NA|TRBJ2-7
CASRGLGSSYEQYF
TGTGCCAGCAGGGGGCTGGGGAGCTCCTACGAGCAGTACTTC
>TRBV6-6|once|NA|TRBJ1-1
CASSSGTAWNTEAFF
TGTGCCAGTAGTTCCGGTACAGCGTGGAATACTGAAGCTTTCTTT
>TRBV11-2|NA|NA|TRBJ1-1
CASGLDLNTEVFF
TGTGCCAGCGGCTTGGATCTGAACACTGAAGTTTTCTTC
>TRBV11-2|NA|TRBD1|TRBJ2-6
CVCSLVPKDRPSGANVLTF
TGTGTCTGCAGCTTAGTTCCAAAGGACAGGCCATCTGGGGCCAACGTCCTGACTTTC
>TRBV11-3|NA|TRBD2|TRBJ2-2
CASSHLATSGAFGELFF
TGTGCCAGCAGCCACCTCGCGACTAGCGGGGCGTTCGGGGAGCTGTTTTTT
>TRBV20-1|NA|NA|TRBJ2-7
CSTRENRSEQYF
TGCAGTACTAGAGAGAACAGGAGCGAGCAGTACTTC
>TRBV11-3|NA|NA|TRBJ2-7
CARSPRDQAGEQYF
TGTGCCAGAAGCCCCCGGGACCAAGCTGGCGAGCAGTATTTC
>TRBV11-2|NA|TRBD2|TRBJ2-2
CASSPRAAGGYRAGELSF
TGTGCCAGCAGCCCCCGGGCAGCGGGAGGATACAGAGCCGGGGAGCTGTCTTTT
>TRBV11-2|NA|NA|TRBJ2-5
CARSSTMEETQYF
TGTGCCAGGAGCTCTACAATGGAAGAGACCCAATACTTC
>TRBV11-2|NA|NA|TRBJ1-1
CASGLIGRGTDAFF
TGTGCCAGCGGCTTAATCGGGAGGGGCACCGATGCTTTCTTT
>TRBV20-1|NA|NA|TRBJ2-7
CSARDNRGEQYF
TGCAGTGCTAGAGATAATAGGGGCGAGCAGTACTTC